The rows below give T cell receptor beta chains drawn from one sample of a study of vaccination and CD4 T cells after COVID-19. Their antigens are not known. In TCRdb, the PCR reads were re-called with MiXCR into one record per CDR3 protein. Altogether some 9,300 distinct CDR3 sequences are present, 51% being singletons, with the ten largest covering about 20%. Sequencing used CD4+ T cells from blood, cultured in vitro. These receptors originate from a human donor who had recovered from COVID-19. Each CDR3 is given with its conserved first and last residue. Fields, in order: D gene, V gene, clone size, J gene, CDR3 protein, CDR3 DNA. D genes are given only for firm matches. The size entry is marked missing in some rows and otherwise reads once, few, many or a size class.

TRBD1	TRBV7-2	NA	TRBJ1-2	CASSLEQGNYGYTF	TGTGCCAGCAGCTTAGAACAGGGGAACTATGGCTACACCTTC
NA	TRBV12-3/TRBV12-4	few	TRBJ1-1	CASRRPGTEAFF	TGTGCCAGCAGGCGGCCGGGGACTGAAGCTTTCTTT
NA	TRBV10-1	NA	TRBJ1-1	CATEARDSLLEVTEAFF	TGCGCCACCGAAGCCCGGGACTCGCTTTTGGAAGTGACTGAAGCTTTCTTT
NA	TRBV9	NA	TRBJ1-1	CASSATSGTEAFF	TGTGCCAGCAGCGCAACCAGTGGGACTGAAGCTTTCTTT
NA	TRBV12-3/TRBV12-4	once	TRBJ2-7	CASRRYYEQYF	TGTGCCAGCAGAAGGTACTACGAGCAGTACTTC
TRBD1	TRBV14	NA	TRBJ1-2	CASSQGTGPYGYTF	TGTGCCAGCAGCCAAGGGACAGGGCCCTATGGCTACACCTTC
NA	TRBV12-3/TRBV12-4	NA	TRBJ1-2	CASSLGRGYGYTF	TGTGCCAGCAGTTTAGGTCGAGGGTATGGCTACACCTTC
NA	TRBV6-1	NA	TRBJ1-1	CASINAQGEAFF	TGTGCCAGCATTAACGCGCAGGGAGAAGCTTTCTTT
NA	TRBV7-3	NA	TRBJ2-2	CASSLSNFNTGELFF	TGTGCCAGCAGCTTATCTAATTTCAACACCGGGGAGCTGTTTTTT
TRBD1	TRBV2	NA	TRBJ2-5	CASSPQGAPETQYF	TGTGCCAGCAGCCCACAGGGGGCCCCAGAGACCCAGTACTTC
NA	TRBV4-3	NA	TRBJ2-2	CASSQGQGEDTGELFF	TGCGCCAGCAGCCAAGGTCAGGGAGAAGACACCGGGGAGCTGTTTTTT
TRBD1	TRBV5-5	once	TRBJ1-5	CASSLAGGEGYSNRPQHF	TGTGCCAGCAGCTTGGCAGGGGGCGAGGGGTATAGCAATCGGCCCCAGCATTTT
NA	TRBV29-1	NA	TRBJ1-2	CAGGAQNYGYTF	TGCGCGGGGGGGGCGCAAAACTATGGCTACACCTTC
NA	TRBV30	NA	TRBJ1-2	CAWSQGGYYGYTF	TGTGCCTGGAGTCAAGGAGGCTACTATGGCTACACCTTC
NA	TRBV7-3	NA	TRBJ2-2	CASSLLDSTGELFF	TGTGCCAGCAGCTTATTGGACAGCACCGGGGAGCTGTTTTTT
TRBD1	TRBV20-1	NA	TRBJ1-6	CSARGEAGTGLNSPLHF	TGCAGTGCTAGAGGGGAAGCCGGGACAGGGCTAAATTCACCCCTCCACTTT
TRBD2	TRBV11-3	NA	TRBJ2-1	CASSLVLAGTGNEQFF	TGTGCCAGCAGCTTAGTTCTAGCGGGGACTGGAAATGAGCAGTTCTTC
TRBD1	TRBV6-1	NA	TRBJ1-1	CASYPPGGTGLEAFF	TGTGCCAGCTACCCTCCGGGGGGGACAGGGCTTGAAGCTTTCTTT
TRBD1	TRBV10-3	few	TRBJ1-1	CASSTGTGVGGTEAFF	TGTGCCAGCAGCACCGGGACAGGGGTAGGTGGCACTGAAGCTTTCTTT
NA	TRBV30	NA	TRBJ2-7	CAWSLELRQYF	TGTGCCTGGAGTCTAGAGCTACGGCAGTACTTC
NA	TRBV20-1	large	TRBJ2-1	CSALADGYNEQFF	TGCAGTGCTCTGGCCGACGGATACAATGAGCAGTTCTTC
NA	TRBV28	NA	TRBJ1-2	CASSLNNYGYTF	TGTGCCAGCAGTTTAAATAACTATGGCTACACCTTC
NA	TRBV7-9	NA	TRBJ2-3	CASSRNGMDTQYF	TGTGCCAGCAGCCGTAACGGAATGGATACGCAGTATTTT
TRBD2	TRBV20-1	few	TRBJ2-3	CSARGGLAPDTQYF	TGCAGTGCTAGAGGGGGACTAGCCCCAGATACGCAGTATTTT
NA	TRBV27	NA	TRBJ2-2	CASSSTRGGELFF	TGTGCCAGCAGTTCTACGAGAGGCGGGGAGCTGTTTTTT
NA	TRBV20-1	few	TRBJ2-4	CSASGWASKNIQYF	TGCAGTGCTAGTGGCTGGGCGTCGAAAAACATTCAGTACTTC
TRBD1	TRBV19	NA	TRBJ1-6	CASETGVGSPLHF	TGTGCCAGCGAAACAGGGGTAGGGTCACCCCTCCACTTT
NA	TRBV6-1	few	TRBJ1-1	CASSELGGDTEAFF	TGTGCCAGCAGTGAACTCGGGGGGGACACTGAAGCTTTCTTT
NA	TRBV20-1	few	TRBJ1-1	CSARTGNTEAFF	TGCAGTGCTAGGACAGGGAACACTGAAGCTTTCTTT
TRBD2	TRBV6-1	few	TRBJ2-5	CASSPPSSGGQETQYF	TGTGCCAGCAGCCCGCCCTCCAGCGGGGGCCAAGAGACCCAGTACTTC
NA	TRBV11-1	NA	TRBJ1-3	CASSLGEARRPTSGNTIYF	TGTGCCAGCAGCTTAGGTGAAGCCCGCCGACCTACCTCTGGAAACACCATATATTTT
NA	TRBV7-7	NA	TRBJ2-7	CASSLGSGPFYEQYF	TGTGCTAGCAGCTTAGGGTCAGGGCCATTTTACGAGCAGTACTTC
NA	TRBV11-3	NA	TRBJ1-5	CASSLASDQPQHF	TGTGCCAGCAGCTTAGCAAGTGATCAGCCCCAGCATTTT
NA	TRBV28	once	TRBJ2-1	CASSELRGEQFF	TGTGCCAGCAGCGAACTAAGGGGTGAGCAGTTCTTC
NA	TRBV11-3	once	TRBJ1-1	CASSRRGLNTEAFF	TGTGCCAGCAGCAGAAGGGGGTTGAACACTGAAGCTTTCTTT
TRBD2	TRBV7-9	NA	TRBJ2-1	CASSLGSGGYNEQFF	TGTGCCAGCAGCTTAGGTAGCGGGGGGTACAATGAGCAGTTCTTC
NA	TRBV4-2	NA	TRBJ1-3	CASSQAGKTGNTIYF	TGTGCCAGCAGCCAGGCGGGCAAGACTGGAAACACCATATATTTT
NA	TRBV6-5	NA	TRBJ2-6	CASSYSGLGANVLTF	TGTGCCAGCAGTTACTCAGGGTTAGGGGCCAACGTCCTGACTTTC
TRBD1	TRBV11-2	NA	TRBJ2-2	CASSLFGDRSTGELFF	TGTGCCAGCAGCTTATTCGGGGACAGATCCACCGGGGAGCTGTTTTTT
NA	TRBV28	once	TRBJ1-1	CASSPRRRRFEAFF	TGTGCCAGCAGTCCCCGTCGACGGAGGTTTGAAGCTTTCTTT
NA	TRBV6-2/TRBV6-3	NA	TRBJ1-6	CASSPGGNSPLHF	TGTGCCAGCTCACCGGGGGGGAATTCACCCCTCCACTTT
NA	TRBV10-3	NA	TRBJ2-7	CAISGGQERLEQYF	TGTGCCATCAGTGGGGGTCAGGAGCGGCTCGAGCAGTACTTC
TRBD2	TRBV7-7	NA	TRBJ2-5	CASSLGEWREGETQYF	TGTGCTAGCAGCTTAGGGGAGTGGCGGGAGGGAGAGACCCAGTACTTC
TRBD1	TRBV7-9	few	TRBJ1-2	CASSLRDRGVGYTF	TGTGCCAGCAGCTTACGGGACAGGGGTGTTGGCTACACCTTC
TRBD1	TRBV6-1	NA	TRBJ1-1	CASSLNRGPNTEAFF	TGTGCCAGCAGTCTCAACAGGGGGCCGAACACTGAAGCTTTCTTT
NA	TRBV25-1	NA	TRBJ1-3	CASSIGGQRGNTIYF	TGTGCCAGCAGTATTGGGGGGCAGAGAGGAAACACCATATATTTT
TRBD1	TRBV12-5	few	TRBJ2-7	CASAPDRGRSYEQYF	TGTGCTAGTGCCCCCGACAGGGGCCGTTCCTACGAGCAGTACTTC
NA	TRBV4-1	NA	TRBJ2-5	CASSLRLGATQYF	TGCGCCAGCAGCCTTAGACTAGGAGCGACCCAGTACTTC
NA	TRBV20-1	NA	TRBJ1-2	CSAIGQNYYGYTF	TGCAGTGCTATAGGACAGAATTACTATGGCTACACCTTC
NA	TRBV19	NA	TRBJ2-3	CASRNWNPGALRGDTQYF	TGTGCCAGTCGTAATTGGAACCCGGGGGCCCTTCGGGGAGATACGCAGTATTTT
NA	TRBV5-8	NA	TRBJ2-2	CASSLSILGSGELFF	TGTGCCAGCAGCTTATCGATTTTGGGCTCCGGGGAGCTGTTTTTT